Below, 13 T cell receptor beta chains from the same sample are listed, as sequenced in a study of blood T cells in healthy people across ages. PCR was performed a second time for about 7 to 11 cycles using a sample-barcoded 5' primer and a J-beta primer mix. TCRdb reanalysed the 5' RACE reads using MiXCR and keeps one entry per CDR3 protein. The repertoire holds some 710,000 distinct CDR3 sequences, with around 50% as singletons. What was sequenced was blood. These receptors were collected from a man older than 75 in good health.

V usage is TRBV11-2 and J usage is TRBJ1-1; D not certain. This CDR3 spans 15 amino acids. The germline gives CDR1 SGHAT, CDR2 FQNNGV. V was shortened by 0 bases and J by 6 bases, with 14 bases between the two germline ends. Written as DNA, the CDR3 is TGTGCCAGCAGCTTAGATCCATTCCTTGGCGCTGAAGCTTTCTTT. This gives the protein CASSLDPFLGAEAFF. Full variable domain (outside the CDR3, taken from reference TRBV11-2 and TRBJ1-1): EAGVAQSPRYKIIEKRQSVAFWCNPISGHATLYWYQQILGQGPKLLIQFQNNGVVDDSQLPKDRFSAERLKGVDSTLKIQPAKLEDSAVYLCASSLDPFLGAEAFFGQGTRLTVV.

This clonotype occurred a few times. V usage is TRBV10-2 and J usage is TRBJ2-7; no definite D call. The CDR3 covers 11 residues. Trimming took off 4 bases at V and 6 bases at J, with 7 bases between the two ends. In germline, CDR1 is WSHSY, CDR2 SAAADI. CDR3 bases: TGCGCCAGCAGTGTCTATAGCGAGCAGTACTTC. It encodes CASSVYSEQYF.

This clonotype was seen once. One end of the junction is discordant with germline, which a read error may explain. This chain links TRBV7-2 with TRBJ2-1; perhaps TRBD2 as D (6 bases). The CDR3 has 16 residues. Germline V lookup: CDR1 SGHTA, CDR2 FQGNSA. The CDR3 here is CASGLVSGAPHNEQFF. The CDR3, as DNA: TGTGCCAGCGGCTTAGTGTCGGGAGCCCCCCACAATGAGCAGTTCTTC.

This clonotype was detected only a few times. This rearrangement joins TRBV29-1 to TRBJ2-5, with D maybe TRBD2 (7 bases). V was shortened by 8 bases and J by 5 bases, with 18 bases between the two germline ends. The germline V gene has CDR1 SQVTM and CDR2 ANQGSEA. This CDR3 is built from 13 residues. The CDR3 reads CSLTRGGDETQYF. CDR3 bases: TGCAGCCTTACGAGAGGGGGGGACGAGACCCAGTACTTC.

V and J are TRBV11-3 and TRBJ2-1; D could derive from TRBD1 or TRBD2 (5 bases each). The length of the CDR3 is 13 residues. V dropped 8 bases and J dropped 6 bases, with 14 bases sitting between them. CDR1 is SGHNT, CDR2 YENEEA, per germline. CDR3 sequence reads: CASRDLVSNEQFF. CDR3 coding DNA: TGTGCCAGCCGGGACCTCGTAAGCAATGAGCAGTTCTTC.

This clonotype has more than one count but fewer than ten. CDR3 DNA sequence: TGTGCCAGCAGCCAAGAGGGGGACCCATCCTACAATGAGCAGTTCTTC. Protein sequence: CASSQEGDPSYNEQFF. J is TRBJ2-1 and V is TRBV9; D perhaps matches TRBD1 (6 bases). Trimming cost V 4 bases and J 1 base, with 15 bases left between them. Germline V gene lookup returns CDR1 SGDLS and CDR2 YYNGEE. This CDR3 comprises 16 residues. Supplemented by reference TRBV9 and TRBJ2-1, the full variable domain reads DSGVTQTPKHLITATGQRVTLRCSPRSGDLSVYWYQQSLDQGLQFLIQYYNGEERAKGNILERFSAQQFPDLHSELNLSSLELGDSALYFCASSQEGDPSYNEQFFGPGTRLTVL.

This clonotype occurred a few times. The chain recombines TRBV7-3 with TRBJ2-7; D unresolved. Trimming shortened V by 1 base and J by 7 bases, and 11 bases separated the two germline ends. This CDR3 has 13 amino acids. Per the germline V gene, CDR1 is SGHTA and CDR2 is FQGTGA. CDR3 coding DNA: TGTGCCAGCAGCTTAAGGGCGGCGAAGGAGCAGTACTTC. As protein: CASSLRAAKEQYF.

Only a few counts were recorded for this clonotype. J is TRBJ2-3 and V is TRBV5-1; D remains ambiguous. Germline loops: CDR1 SGHRS, CDR2 YFSETQ. The ends were cut back, 4 bases at V and 4 bases at J, with 13 bases in the middle. The CDR3 is 14 amino acids. The CDR3 sequence is CASSPNLPSDTQYF. CDR3 DNA: TGCGCCAGCAGCCCCAATCTGCCTTCAGATACGCAGTATTTT.

The V gene is TRBV5-1, the J gene TRBJ2-1; TRBD2 matches 12 bases. The germline CDR1 and CDR2 sequences are SGHRS and YFSETQ. This CDR3 comprises 14 residues. J lost 9 bases, V lost 0 bases, and 1 base had no gene match. The CDR3 here is CASSLVGLAGEQFF. DNA for the CDR3: TGCGCCAGCAGCTTGGTGGGACTAGCGGGTGAGCAGTTCTTC.

This clonotype was seen only a few times. This chain joins TRBV7-3 and TRBJ2-3; 8 bases are a match to TRBD1. J lost 2 bases, V lost 4 bases, and 5 bases had no gene match. The CDR3 has 15 residues. Germline V gene lookup returns CDR1 SGHTA and CDR2 FQGTGA. The CDR3, as DNA: TGTGCCAGCAGCTCGACAGGGGTACTCACAGATACGCAGTATTTT. Its protein is CASSSTGVLTDTQYF.

This rearrangement joins TRBV20-1 to TRBJ2-4, with D perhaps matching TRBD1 or TRBD2 (5 bases each). The DNA end lines up better with TRBJ2-5; the J call may be wrong. Germline CDR1 is DFQATT and CDR2 is SNEGSKA (reference sequence). The CDR3 loop spans 13 amino acids. CDR3 sequence reads: CSASERWGETQYF. The CDR3 nucleotides read TGCAGTGCTAGTGAGAGGTGGGGGGAGACCCAGTACTTC.

To note about this clonotype: With a much larger clone just one base away, this may be a read error. CDR3 coding DNA: TGCAGCGTTGACGCAGGATCCGGAGAGCAGTACTTC. It is translated as CSVDAGSGEQYF. This chain links TRBV29-1 with TRBJ2-5, with D unresolved. The V and J ends lost 3 bases and 11 bases respectively, with 16 bases between them. This CDR3 has 12 amino acids. Per the germline V gene, CDR1 is SQVTM and CDR2 is ANQGSEA.

This clonotype was recorded many times. The chain has TRBV12-3 or TRBV12-4 and TRBJ2-5; TRBD2 aligns across 7 bases. V gave up 6 bases and J gave up 1 base; unmatched junction bases: 5. This CDR3 comprises 14 residues. The chain's CDR3 is CASSFRTSQETQYF. The CDR3 nucleotides read TGTGCCAGCAGCTTCCGGACTAGCCAAGAGACCCAGTACTTC.